The source of this TCR beta chain is a study of shared clonotypes between healthy human individuals. The V gene lost 1 base and the J gene lost 9 bases, with 16 bases spanning the gap. There are 15 residues in the CDR3. Per the germline V gene, CDR1 is SGHTA and CDR2 is FQGNSA. The table came from immunoSEQ multiplex PCR; TCRdb's copy has only in-frame clones and leaves some out. Here the sample spans 2 million to 2.5 million clones, approximately 94% being singletons. The sequenced sample consisted of naive CD4+ T cells from PBMCs. The subset: CD45RA+ positively selected. This chain uses TRBV7-2 with TRBJ2-1, with D maybe TRBD2 (5 bases). The clonotype originates from a man in his late teens or twenties in good health. Some clones in this sample may be carry-over from other donors' samples. The CDR3 nucleotides read TGTGCCAGCAGCTTAGTCGGGATACGAAATGGTGAGCAGTTCTTC. Translating gives CASSLVGIRNGEQFF.